The sequence of this TCR beta chain was determined in a study of regulatory T cells in long-lasting Graves disease. This clonotype was found a few times. As to time point: newly diagnosed GD, antithyroid drugs for less than 3 months. PBMCs were the source of the RNA used for TCR sequencing. Each patient gave roughly 10 milliliters of EDTA-anticoagulated peripheral blood. V lost 4 bases, J lost 7 bases, and 14 bases lay in between. This CDR3 spans 13 amino acids. CDR1 SQVTM and CDR2 ANQGSEA come from the germline V gene. Assembly of TCR beta libraries relied on iRepertoire HTBI primers together with Arm-PCR of CDR3 regions. TCRdb passed the multiplex PCR reads through MiXCR, listing each CDR3 protein once. The sample yields over 350,000 distinct CDR3 sequences, approximately 15% seen once. This sample was shared with a second study, whose subject was T cells in Graves' hyperthyroidism and ophthalmopathy. That paper states: First-round RT-PCR with HTBI primers amplified the TCR CDR3 region.

Material: peripheral blood mononuclear cells (PBMCs), obtained at new diagnosis, from a patient treated with antithyroid drugs. The chain uses TRBV29-1 and TRBJ2-1, with D perhaps assigned TRBD1 or TRBD2 (5 bases each). This clonotype originated in a woman in her forties or fifties with Graves disease. CDR3 in DNA: TGCAGCGTTGTGGGGGATCTTTGGAATGAGCAGTTCTTC. Its protein product is CSVVGDLWNEQFF.